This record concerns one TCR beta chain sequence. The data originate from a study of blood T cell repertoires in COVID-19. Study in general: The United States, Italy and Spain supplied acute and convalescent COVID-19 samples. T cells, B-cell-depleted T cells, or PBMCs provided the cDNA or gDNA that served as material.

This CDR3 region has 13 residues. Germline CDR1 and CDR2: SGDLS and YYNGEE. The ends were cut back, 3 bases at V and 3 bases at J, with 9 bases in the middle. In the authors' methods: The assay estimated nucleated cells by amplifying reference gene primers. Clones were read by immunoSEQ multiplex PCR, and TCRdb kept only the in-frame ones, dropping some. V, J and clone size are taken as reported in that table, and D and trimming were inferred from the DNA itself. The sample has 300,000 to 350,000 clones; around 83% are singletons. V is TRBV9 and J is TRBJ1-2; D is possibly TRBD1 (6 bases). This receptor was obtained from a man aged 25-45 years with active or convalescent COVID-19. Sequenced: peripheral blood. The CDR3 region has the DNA TGTGCCAGCAGCGCGGCAGGGGACTATGGCTACACCTTC. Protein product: CASSAAGDYGYTF.